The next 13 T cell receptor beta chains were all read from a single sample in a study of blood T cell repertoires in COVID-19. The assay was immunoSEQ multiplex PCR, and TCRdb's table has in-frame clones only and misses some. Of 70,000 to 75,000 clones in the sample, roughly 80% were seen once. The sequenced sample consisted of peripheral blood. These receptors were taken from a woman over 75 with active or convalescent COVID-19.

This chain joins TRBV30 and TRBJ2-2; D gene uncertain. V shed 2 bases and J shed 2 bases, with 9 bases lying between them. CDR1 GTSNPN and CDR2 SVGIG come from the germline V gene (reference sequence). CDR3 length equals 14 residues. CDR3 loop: CAWSRVANTGELFF. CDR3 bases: TGTGCCTGGAGTCGAGTAGCCAACACCGGGGAGCTGTTTTTT.

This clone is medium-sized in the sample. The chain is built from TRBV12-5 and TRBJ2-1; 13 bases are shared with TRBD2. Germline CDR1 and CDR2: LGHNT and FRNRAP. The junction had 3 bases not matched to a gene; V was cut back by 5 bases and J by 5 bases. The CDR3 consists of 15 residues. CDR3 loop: CASGTGTSGDNEQFF. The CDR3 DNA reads TGTGCTAGTGGTACCGGGACTAGCGGGGACAATGAGCAGTTCTTC. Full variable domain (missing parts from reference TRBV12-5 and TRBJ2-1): DARVTQTPRHKVTEMGQEVTMRCQPILGHNTVFWYRQTMMQGLELLAYFRNRAPLDDSGMPKDRFSAEMPDATLATLKIQPSEPRDSAVYFCASGTGTSGDNEQFFGPGTRLTVL.

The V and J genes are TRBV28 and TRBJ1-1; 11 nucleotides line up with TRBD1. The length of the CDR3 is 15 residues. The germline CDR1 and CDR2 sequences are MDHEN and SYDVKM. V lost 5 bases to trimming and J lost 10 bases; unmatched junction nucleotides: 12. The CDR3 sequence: CASSGQGAGGRGAFF. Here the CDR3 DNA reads TGTGCCAGCAGTGGACAGGGGGCCGGAGGTAGGGGAGCTTTCTTT.

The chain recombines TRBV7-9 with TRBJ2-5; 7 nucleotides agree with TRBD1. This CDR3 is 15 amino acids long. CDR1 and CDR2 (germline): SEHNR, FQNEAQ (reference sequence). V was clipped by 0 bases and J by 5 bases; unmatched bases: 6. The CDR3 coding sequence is TGTGCCAGCAGCTTAGCCGACAGGGTTTCGGAGACCCAGTACTTC. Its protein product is CASSLADRVSETQYF.

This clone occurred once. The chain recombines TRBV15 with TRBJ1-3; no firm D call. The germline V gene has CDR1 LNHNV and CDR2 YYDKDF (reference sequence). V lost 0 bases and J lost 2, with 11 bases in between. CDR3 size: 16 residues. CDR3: CATSRDLGRAGNTIYF. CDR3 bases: TGTGCCACCAGCAGAGATTTGGGGAGGGCTGGAAACACCATATATTTT.

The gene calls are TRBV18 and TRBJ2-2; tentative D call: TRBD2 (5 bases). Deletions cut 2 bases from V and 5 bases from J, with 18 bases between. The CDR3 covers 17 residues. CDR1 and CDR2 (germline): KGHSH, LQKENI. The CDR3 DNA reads TGTGCCAGCTCACCAATATTCGTCGGGGATGTAACCGGGGAGCTGTTTTTT. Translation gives CASSPIFVGDVTGELFF.

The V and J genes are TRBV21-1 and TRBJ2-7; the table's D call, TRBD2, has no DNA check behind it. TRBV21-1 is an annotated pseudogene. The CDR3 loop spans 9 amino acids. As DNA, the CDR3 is TGTGCCAGCTTGAGCGGGGGAAGCTTC. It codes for CASLSGGSF.

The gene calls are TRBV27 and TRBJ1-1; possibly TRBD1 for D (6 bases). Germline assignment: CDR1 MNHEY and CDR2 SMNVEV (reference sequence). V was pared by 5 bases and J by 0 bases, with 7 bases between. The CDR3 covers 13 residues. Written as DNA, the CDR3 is TGTGCCAGCAGTAGACAGGTGAACACTGAAGCTTTCTTT. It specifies CASSRQVNTEAFF.

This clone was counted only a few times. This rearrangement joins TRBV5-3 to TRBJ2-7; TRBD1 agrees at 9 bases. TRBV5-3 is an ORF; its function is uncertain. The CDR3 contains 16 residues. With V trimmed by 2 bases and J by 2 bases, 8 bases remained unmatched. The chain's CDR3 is CARSFSGTGTPYEQYF. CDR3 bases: TGTGCCAGAAGCTTCTCCGGGACAGGGACCCCCTACGAGCAGTACTTC.

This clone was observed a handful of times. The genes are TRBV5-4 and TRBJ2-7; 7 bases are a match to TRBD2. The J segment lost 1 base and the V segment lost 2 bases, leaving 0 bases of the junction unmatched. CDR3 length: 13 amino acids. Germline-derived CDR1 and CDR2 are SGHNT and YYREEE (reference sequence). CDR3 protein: CASSFGGSYEQYF. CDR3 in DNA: TGTGCCAGCAGCTTCGGGGGGTCCTACGAGCAGTACTTC.

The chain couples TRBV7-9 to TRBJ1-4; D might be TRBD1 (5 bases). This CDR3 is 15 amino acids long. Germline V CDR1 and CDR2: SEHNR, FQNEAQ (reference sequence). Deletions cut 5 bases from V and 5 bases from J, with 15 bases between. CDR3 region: CASSVSGTENEKLFF. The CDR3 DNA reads TGTGCCAGCAGCGTATCCGGGACTGAGAATGAAAAACTGTTTTTT.

The CDR3 sequence is CASGLVQWAGAPNHGNQPQHF. CDR3 nucleotide sequence: TGTGCTAGTGGTTTGGTTCAATGGGCAGGGGCCCCCAACCATGGCAATCAGCCCCAGCATTTT. This chain uses TRBV12-5 with TRBJ1-5, with TRBD1 as a possible D gene (6 bases). Germline V lookup: CDR1 LGHNT, CDR2 FRNRAP. V was trimmed by 0 bases and J by 2 bases, leaving 26 bases between them. The length of the CDR3 is 21 residues.

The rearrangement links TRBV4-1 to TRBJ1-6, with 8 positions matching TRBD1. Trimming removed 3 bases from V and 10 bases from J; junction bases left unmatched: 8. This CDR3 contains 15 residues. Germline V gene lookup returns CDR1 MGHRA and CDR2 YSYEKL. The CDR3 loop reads CASSHEDRDRSPLHF. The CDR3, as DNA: TGCGCCAGCAGCCACGAGGACAGGGACAGATCACCCCTCCACTTT.